What follows is one T cell receptor (beta chain) and its context. Its target is unknown. Trimming cost V 4 bases and J 2 bases; bases outside gene matches: 4. The CDR3 consists of 14 residues. From germline, CDR1 is SQVTM and CDR2 ANQGSEA. The data derive from a study of shared clonotypes between healthy human individuals. Overall study: The plates for each donor numbered three CD4 naive, three CD4 memory, two CD8 naive and one CD8 memory.

Naive CD8 cells, CD45RO-negative and positively selected for CCR7, excluded terminally differentiated effector memory CD45RA+ cells. The method was immunoSEQ multiplex PCR; TCRdb's version includes in-frame clones alone and lacks a portion of them. The data hold about 2.1 million clones, with roughly 95% observed a single time. Whole-study results and caveats: Read depth was anticipated to influence clonotype sharing among donors. Compared with clonotypes that all four donors shared, non-shared clonotypes had lower generation probabilities.

This clonotype was obtained from a man aged 18 to 29 in good health. Some clones in this sample may be carry-over from other donors' samples. This chain uses TRBV29-1 with TRBJ2-1; 8 positions agree with TRBD2. The sample comprised naive CD8+ T cells from PBMCs. CDR3: CSVVSGGAYNEQFF. For the CDR3, the DNA is TGCAGCGTTGTTTCGGGAGGGGCCTACAATGAGCAGTTCTTC.